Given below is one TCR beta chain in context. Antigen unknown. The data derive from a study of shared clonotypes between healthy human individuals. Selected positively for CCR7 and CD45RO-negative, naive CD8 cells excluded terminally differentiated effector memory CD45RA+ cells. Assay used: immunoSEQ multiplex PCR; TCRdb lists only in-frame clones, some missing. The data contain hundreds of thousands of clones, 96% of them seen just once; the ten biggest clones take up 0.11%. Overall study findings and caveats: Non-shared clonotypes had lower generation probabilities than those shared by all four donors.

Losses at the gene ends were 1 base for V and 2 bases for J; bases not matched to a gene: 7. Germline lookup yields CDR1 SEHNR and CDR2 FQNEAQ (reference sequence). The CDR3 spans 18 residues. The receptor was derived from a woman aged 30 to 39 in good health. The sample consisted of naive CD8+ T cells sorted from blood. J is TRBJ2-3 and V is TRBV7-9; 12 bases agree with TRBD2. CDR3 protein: CASSLVRASGRDTDTQYF. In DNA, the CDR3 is TGTGCCAGCAGCTTAGTTCGGGCTAGCGGGAGGGACACAGATACGCAGTATTTT. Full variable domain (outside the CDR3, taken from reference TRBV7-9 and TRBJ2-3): DTGVSQNPRHKITKRGQNVTFRCDPISEHNRLYWYRQTLGQGPEFLTYFQNEAQLEKSRLLSDRFSAERPKGSFSTLEIQRTEQGDSAMYLCASSLVRASGRDTDTQYFGPGTRLTVL.